The rows below give T cell receptor beta chains drawn from one sample of a study of CD4 and CD8 cells across lung adenocarcinoma regions. TCRdb re-analysed the PCR reads in MiXCR, keeping a single row per CDR3 protein. The repertoire has some 8,800 distinct CDR3 sequences, 40% to 65% of them found once; the top ten carry approximately 20%. Sequencing used CD4+ T cells from the margin of a lung tumor. The receptors here all came from a male donor with lung adenocarcinoma. The CD4 and CD8 labels of this study may be unreliable. Both conserved end residues are part of each CDR3. A D gene is named only where the DNA matches it firmly. A clone size is listed for some rows: how often the clone was seen (once, few, many), or a class if it is expanded.

v_gene	d_gene	abundance	j_gene	CDR3aa	CDR3nt
TRBV9	TRBD1	-	TRBJ2-7	CASSVGDRGHEQYF	TGTGCCAGCAGCGTAGGGGACAGGGGCCACGAGCAGTACTTC
TRBV10-2	-	-	TRBJ2-1	CASSERGEQFF	TGCGCCAGCAGTGAAAGGGGTGAGCAGTTCTTC
TRBV6-4	-	many	TRBJ1-2	CASSGVPGRDRYGYTF	TGTGCCAGCAGTGGCGTCCCGGGACGGGACCGATATGGCTACACCTTC
TRBV6-1	TRBD1	many	TRBJ1-2	CALRQGTNYGYTF	TGTGCCCTTAGACAGGGAACTAACTATGGCTACACCTTC
TRBV27	TRBD2	-	TRBJ2-1	CASSWLTGGRSYNEQFF	TGTGCCAGCAGTTGGTTGACCGGCGGGAGGTCCTACAATGAGCAGTTCTTC
TRBV27	-	few	TRBJ2-7	CASSLERVGYEQYF	TGTGCCAGCAGTTTGGAGAGGGTCGGCTACGAGCAGTACTTC
TRBV6-1	-	many	TRBJ2-7	CARGPLYEQYF	TGTGCCAGGGGACCACTCTACGAGCAGTACTTC
TRBV12-3/TRBV12-4	-	many	TRBJ2-3	CASSLMATSTDTQYF	TGTGCCAGCAGTTTAATGGCAACTAGCACAGATACGCAGTATTTT
TRBV11-3	TRBD2	medium-sized	TRBJ2-5	CASSPRLAGGETQYF	TGTGCCAGCAGCCCCCGACTAGCGGGAGGTGAGACCCAGTACTTC
TRBV6-1	TRBD1	-	TRBJ2-7	CASSEPGQGGEQYF	TGTGCCAGCAGTGAACCGGGACAGGGAGGCGAGCAGTACTTC
TRBV6-1	TRBD1	few	TRBJ1-2	CASRSDRDGYGYTF	TGTGCCAGCAGATCGGACAGGGACGGCTATGGCTACACCTTC
TRBV10-1	TRBD2	few	TRBJ2-1	CASSGAGRGQQFF	TGCGCCAGCAGTGGGGCGGGGAGGGGTCAGCAGTTCTTC
TRBV6-1	TRBD2	-	TRBJ2-1	CASKLGLADNYNEQFF	TGTGCCAGCAAATTAGGACTAGCGGATAACTACAATGAGCAGTTCTTC
TRBV24-1	-	-	TRBJ2-3	CATSRHRGKNMQYF	TGTGCCACCAGTCGGCACAGAGGTAAAAATATGCAGTACTTT
TRBV6-1	TRBD2	-	TRBJ2-4	CASSSARLAGLCGKNTQYF	TGTGCCAGCTCCTCCGCCCGACTAGCGGGGCTGTGTGGCAAAAACACTCAGTACTTC
TRBV6-1	TRBD2	-	TRBJ2-3	CASRGTSGGAPSTDTQYF	TGTGCCAGCAGGGGGACTAGCGGGGGGGCGCCTAGCACAGATACGCAGTATTTT
TRBV15	-	few	TRBJ1-1	CATSQNRALNTEAFF	TGTGCCACCAGCCAAAACAGGGCCCTGAACACTGAAGCTTTCTTT
TRBV6-5	-	few	TRBJ2-3	CASSYGRAGDTQYF	TGTGCCAGCAGTTATGGCAGGGCGGGGGATACGCAGTATTTT
TRBV6-1	-	once	TRBJ1-1	CASRRGRDTEAFF	TGTGCCAGCAGAAGGGGGAGGGACACTGAAGCTTTCTTT
TRBV6-5	TRBD2	-	TRBJ2-5	CASSYSSGGETQYF	TGTGCCAGCAGTTACTCTAGCGGGGGGGAGACCCAGTACTTC
TRBV6-1	TRBD1	medium-sized	TRBJ1-2	CASTGQGTYGYTF	TGTGCCAGCACGGGACAGGGGACGTATGGCTACACCTTC
TRBV6-1	TRBD2	many	TRBJ2-7	CASSETSGRADEQYF	TGTGCCAGCAGTGAGACTAGCGGGAGGGCCGATGAGCAGTACTTC
TRBV3-1	TRBD1	few	TRBJ1-2	CASSRTGYGYTF	TGTGCCAGCAGCCGGACAGGCTATGGCTACACCTTC
TRBV27	-	few	TRBJ2-1	CASSSVEQFF	TGTGCCAGCAGTTCGGTTGAGCAGTTCTTC
TRBV29-1	TRBD2	few	TRBJ2-5	CSVVLAGGLGGTQYF	TGCAGCGTTGTGCTAGCGGGGGGTCTTGGGGGGACCCAGTACTTC
TRBV6-1	-	-	TRBJ2-1	CASSARRAVHSYNEQFF	TGTGCCAGCAGTGCACGTAGGGCAGTCCACTCCTACAATGAGCAGTTCTTC
TRBV6-1	-	-	TRBJ2-7	CASSPGLERTYEQYF	TGTGCCAGCAGTCCGGGACTCGAACGTACCTACGAGCAGTACTTC
TRBV6-1	-	-	TRBJ2-3	CASSERWGPSTDTQYF	TGTGCCAGCAGTGAACGTTGGGGACCTAGCACAGATACGCAGTATTTT
TRBV6-1	TRBD1	-	TRBJ2-4	CASIEVPGGKNIQYF	TGTGCCAGCATCGAGGTTCCAGGGGGTAAAAACATTCAGTACTTC
TRBV7-2	TRBD2	-	TRBJ2-1	CASSNGLAGTTPETQFF	TGTGCCAGCAGCAACGGACTAGCGGGGACGACCCCAGAGACCCAGTTCTTC
TRBV6-4	TRBD1	-	TRBJ2-4	CASFLTGARGRSATNTQYF	TGTGCCAGCTTTCTCACGGGCGCTAGGGGGCGATCAGCCACAAACACTCAGTATTTC
TRBV6-1	-	-	TRBJ2-6	CASSIQGSGSNVQTF	TGTGCCAGCAGCATACAGGGTTCTGGGTCCAACGTGCAGACCTTC
TRBV6-1	TRBD1	-	TRBJ2-5	CASRGGLDQETQYF	TGTGCGAGCAGAGGGGGCCTTGACCAAGAGACGCAGTACTTC
TRBV11-2	-	few	TRBJ2-1	CASSLGYGQGDNEQFF	TGTGCCAGCAGCTTAGGGTACGGGCAGGGAGACAATGAGCAGTTCTTC
TRBV6-1	TRBD2	medium-sized	TRBJ2-1	CASELAGGPNEQFF	TGTGCCAGCGAACTAGCGGGAGGGCCCAATGAGCAGTTCTTC
TRBV27	-	medium-sized	TRBJ2-3	CASSQGVSAGRVGTDTQYF	TGTGCCAGCAGCCAAGGGGTTTCTGCGGGTCGGGTGGGCACAGATACGCAGTATTTT
TRBV10-3	-	-	TRBJ2-3	CTISAPTGGRNTDTQYF	TGTACCATCAGTGCCCCTACTGGGGGGAGAAACACAGATACGCAGTATTTT
TRBV6-1	TRBD2	-	TRBJ2-7	CASSEPAGVVGGEQYF	TGTGCCAGCAGTGAACCGGCGGGAGTGGTGGGGGGTGAGCAGTACTTC
TRBV27	-	-	TRBJ2-5	CASSTQYQETQYF	TGTGCCAGCAGCACCCAGTACCAAGAGACCCAGTACTTC
TRBV3-1	TRBD1	-	TRBJ1-2	CASSQTDRDGYTF	TGTGCCAGCAGCCAAACAGACAGGGATGGCTACACCTTC
TRBV4-2	-	few	TRBJ2-4	CASSGQGGYIQYF	TGTGCCAGCAGCGGTCAGGGGGGGTACATTCAGTACTTC
TRBV6-1	-	few	TRBJ2-5	CASSEANPGPETQYF	TGTGCCAGCAGTGAAGCGAACCCGGGGCCTGAGACCCAGTACTTC
TRBV30	-	-	TRBJ2-5	CAGVVARDQETQYF	TGTGCGGGGGTAGTAGCCCGGGACCAAGAGACCCAGTACTTC
TRBV4-2	TRBD1	-	TRBJ1-5	CASSQETGDLNQPQHF	TGTGCCAGCAGCCAAGAGACAGGGGATTTAAATCAGCCCCAGCATTTT
TRBV6-1	-	-	TRBJ2-1	CASSPPKYEQFF	TGTGCCAGCAGTCCTCCCAAGTATGAGCAGTTCTTC
TRBV6-6	-	large	TRBJ2-3	CASSTGADTQYF	TGTGCCAGCAGTACCGGGGCAGATACGCAGTATTTT
TRBV11-2	TRBD2	few	TRBJ2-1	CVSSEGRLAGRNEQFF	TGTGTCAGCAGTGAAGGCCGACTAGCGGGTCGTAATGAGCAGTTCTTC
TRBV5-1	-	-	TRBJ1-2	CASSSTNTEGYGYTF	TGCGCCAGCAGCTCCACCAACACGGAGGGTTATGGCTACACCTTC
TRBV4-1	-	-	TRBJ1-5	CASSKQGYSNQPQHF	TGCGCCAGCAGCAAACAGGGTTATAGCAATCAGCCCCAGCATTTT
TRBV4-2	-	many	TRBJ2-5	CASSQEAGRAETQYF	TGTGCCAGCAGCCAAGAGGCAGGGAGAGCGGAGACCCAGTACTTC
TRBV3-1	TRBD2	-	TRBJ2-5	CASSHQTSGKLLKQYF	TGTGCCAGCAGCCACCAGACTAGCGGGAAGTTACTGAAGCAGTACTTC
TRBV6-1	-	-	TRBJ2-2	CASSEGAGWTDALYF	TGTGCCAGCAGTGAGGGCGCGGGTTGGACAGATGCGCTGTATTTT
TRBV6-4	TRBD2	-	TRBJ2-5	CASRTQFGTSGGKETQYF	TGTGCCAGCAGGACTCAGTTCGGGACTAGCGGGGGGAAAGAGACCCAGTACTTC
TRBV6-1	TRBD1	-	TRBJ2-1	CASSKGAIYNEQFF	TGTGCCAGCAGTAAGGGGGCGATCTACAATGAGCAGTTCTTC
TRBV28	-	few	TRBJ1-1	CASSLVGRVIEDTEAFF	TGTGCCAGCAGTTTGGTGGGCAGGGTGATTGAGGACACTGAAGCTTTCTTT
TRBV27	-	-	TRBJ2-4	CASRATGVAGLSSTDIQYF	TGTGCCAGCAGAGCCACGGGCGTCGCGGGGCTGTCAAGCACAGACATTCAGTACTTC